Below, 4 T cell receptor beta chains from the same sample are listed, as sequenced in a study of blood T cell repertoires in COVID-19. TCRdb keeps only in-frame clones here, not all; method: immunoSEQ multiplex PCR. The top ten clones hold under 30% of a sample with tens of thousands of clones, around 87% of them seen once. Sequenced input: peripheral blood. These receptors were obtained from a man between 60 and 70 years old with active or convalescent COVID-19.

The chain uses TRBV7-8 and TRBJ2-7, with 8 bases matching TRBD1. CDR3 size: 14 residues. Germline-derived CDR1 and CDR2 are SGHVS and FQNEAQ. Trimming took 2 bases from V and 7 from J; bases not matched to a gene: 7. CDR3 residues: CASSLPTGVGEQYF. CDR3 sequence (DNA): TGTGCCAGCAGCTTACCGACAGGGGTAGGGGAGCAGTACTTC.

The J gene is TRBJ1-1, the V gene TRBV24-1, with 8 bases matching TRBD1. The junction had 4 bases not matched to a gene; V was cut back by 4 bases and J by 7 bases. The CDR3 is 13 amino acids. Germline V gives CDR1 KGHDR, CDR2 SFDVKD. The CDR3 DNA reads as TGTGCCACCAGTGACAGGGGGCGGAGTGAAGCTTTCTTT. Translated, it gives CATSDRGRSEAFF.

This chain joins TRBV3-1 (or the pseudogene TRBV3-2) and TRBJ1-6, with D uncertain. The germline CDR1 and CDR2 sequences are LGHDT and YNNKEL (reference sequence). The CDR3 is made up of 9 amino acids. The V gene lost 11 bases and the J gene lost 13 bases, with 9 bases spanning the gap. The CDR3 DNA is TGTGCCGCATCCGGGCCCCTCCACTTT. The encoded protein is CAASGPLHF.

CDR3 bases: TGTGCCAGCAGTCGGACACTGAACACTGAAGCTTTCTTT. Protein: CASSRTLNTEAFF. This sequence joins TRBV28 and TRBJ1-1; tentative D call: TRBD1 (5 bases). CDR1 and CDR2 from the germline V gene are MDHEN and SYDVKM. Deletions cut 5 bases from V and 0 bases from J, with 7 bases between. CDR3 length equals 13 residues.